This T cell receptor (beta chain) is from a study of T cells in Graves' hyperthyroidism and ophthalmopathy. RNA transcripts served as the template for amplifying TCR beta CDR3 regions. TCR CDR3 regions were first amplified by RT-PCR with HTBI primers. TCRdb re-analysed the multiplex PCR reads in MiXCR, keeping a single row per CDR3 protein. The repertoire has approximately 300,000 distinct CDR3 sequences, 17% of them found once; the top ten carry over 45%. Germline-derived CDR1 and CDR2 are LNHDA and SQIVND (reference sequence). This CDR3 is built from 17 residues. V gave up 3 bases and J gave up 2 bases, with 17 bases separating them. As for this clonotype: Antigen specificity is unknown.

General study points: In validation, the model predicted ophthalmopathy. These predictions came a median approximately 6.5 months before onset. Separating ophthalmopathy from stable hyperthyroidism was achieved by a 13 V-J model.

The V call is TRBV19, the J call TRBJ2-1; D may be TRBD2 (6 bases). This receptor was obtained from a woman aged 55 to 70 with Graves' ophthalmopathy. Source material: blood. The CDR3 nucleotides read TGTGCCAGTAGTATCCACGGGACTCCGATCGCCTACAATGAGCAGTTCTTC. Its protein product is CASSIHGTPIAYNEQFF.